These 5 T cell receptor beta chains came from one sample sequenced in a study of blood T cells in healthy people across ages. PCR was performed a second time for roughly 7 to 11 cycles using a sample-barcoded 5' primer and a J-beta primer mix. TCRdb reanalysed the 5' RACE reads using MiXCR and keeps one entry per CDR3 protein. The sample records fewer than 1,000,000 distinct CDR3 sequences, 44% being singletons. Input material: blood. Every receptor here comes from a man aged 55 to 70 in good health.

This clonotype was counted at least ten times. The chain uses TRBV7-2 and TRBJ2-1; 9 nucleotides match TRBD2. The CDR3 is 18 amino acids. CDR1 and CDR2 from the germline V gene are SGHTA and FQGNSA. The V gene end was trimmed by 1 base and the J gene end by 7 bases; junction bases not matched to a gene: 14. The chain's CDR3 is CASSLVRPTAGGPNEQFF. The CDR3 bases are TGTGCCAGCAGCTTAGTCCGCCCGACCGCGGGGGGGCCGAATGAGCAGTTCTTC.

V and J are TRBV7-2 and TRBJ2-3, with 10 bases aligning to TRBD2. Germline V gene sequence: CDR1 SGHTA, CDR2 FQGNSA. This CDR3 is built from 18 residues. V lost 5 bases, J lost 0 bases, and 11 bases stayed unmatched. In DNA, the CDR3 is TGTGCCAGCAGCCCCTCGGGACTAGCGACCCCTAGCACAGATACGCAGTATTTT. Encoded protein: CASSPSGLATPSTDTQYF.

The gene calls are TRBV4-1 and TRBJ1-3; D might be TRBD1 (6 bases). This CDR3 region has 17 residues. In germline, CDR1 is MGHRA, CDR2 YSYEKL. V was trimmed by 1 base and J by 0 bases, leaving 13 bases between them. The CDR3 bases are TGCGCCAGCAGCCAAGTCGGACAGCGCCACTCTGGAAACACCATATATTTT. Its protein is CASSQVGQRHSGNTIYF.

The V gene is TRBV7-9, the J gene TRBJ2-7; the D is unclear. The V end lost 6 bases, the J end lost 5 bases, and 17 bases lay between the germline ends. The CDR3 runs 14 residues. Germline CDR1 and CDR2: SEHNR and FQNEAQ (reference sequence). This CDR3 is CASSLTAGSHEQYF. DNA of the CDR3: TGTGCCAGCAGTTTAACAGCCGGGTCCCACGAGCAGTACTTC. Full variable domain (missing parts from reference TRBV7-9 and TRBJ2-7): DTGVSQNPRHKITKRGQNVTFRCDPISEHNRLYWYRQTLGQGPEFLTYFQNEAQLEKSRLLSDRFSAERPKGSFSTLEIQRTEQGDSAMYLCASSLTAGSHEQYFGPGTRLTVT.

The chain couples TRBV5-1 to TRBJ2-2; D is perhaps TRBD2 (5 bases). V was trimmed by 0 bases and J by 4 bases, leaving 7 bases between them. The CDR3 runs 14 residues. The germline CDR1 and CDR2 sequences are SGHRS and YFSETQ. CDR3: CASSLEGATGELFF. In DNA form, the CDR3 reads TGCGCCAGCAGCTTGGAGGGAGCCACCGGGGAGCTGTTTTTT.